The sequence of this T cell receptor (beta chain) was determined in a study of vaccination effects on CD4 cells after COVID-19. About the study: Within the ViraFEST assay, antigen-specific CD4+ T cells underwent expansion with viral peptide pools prior to sequencing.

This clone was found once. What it binds is not known. After more than 8 days in culture, the CD4+ T cells were isolated. Vaccine recipients had no previous SARS-CoV-2 infection; their nucleocapsid antibodies were negative. The assay was immunoSEQ multiplex PCR, and TCRdb's table has in-frame clones only and misses some. The sample has some 36,000 clones, roughly 65% seen once. Points from the study as a whole: Among infection- and vaccine-induced clones, marked clonal contraction occurred late after vaccination. In the study, convalescent patients were few, and early post-infection timepoints were absent.

This CDR3 contains 14 residues. The germline V and J ends were trimmed by 3 bases and 0 bases, with 7 bases remaining between them. The germline V gene has CDR1 SGHVS and CDR2 FQNEAQ. This receptor was obtained from a human donor who received a COVID-19 vaccine. The chain has TRBV7-8 and TRBJ2-3, with unresolved D. This specimen was CD4+ T cells from PBMCs cultured without peptide, taken before COVID-19 vaccination. For the CDR3, the DNA is TGTGCCAGCAGCTTCTCCGAAAGCACAGATACGCAGTATTTT. It specifies CASSFSESTDTQYF.